These 24 T cell receptor beta chains share one sample of origin, sequenced in a study of cytomegalovirus exposure and HLA in healthy donors. The PCR made use of 60 Vbeta and 13 Jbeta primers. The repertoire was sequenced with immunoSEQ multiplex PCR; TCRdb's copy has only in-frame clones and lacks some. The sample's table shows about 210,000 clones. Input material: PBMCs. These receptors came from a woman younger than 45 in good health and CMV-seropositive.

The chain links TRBV11-2 to TRBJ1-1, with 7 bases matching TRBD1. The CDR3 runs 14 residues. The V and J ends lost 2 bases and 4 bases, in that order; junction bases with no gene match: 4. Germline V gives CDR1 SGHAT, CDR2 FQNNGV. The CDR3 DNA follows: TGTGCCAGCAGCTTAACCCAGGGGGGCACTGAAGCTTTCTTT. Its translation is CASSLTQGGTEAFF.

This chain connects TRBV25-1 to TRBJ2-2; 12 positions match TRBD2. The CDR3 loop spans 17 amino acids. V lost 1 base and J lost 9; bases outside the gene matches: 9. Germline V gives CDR1 MGHDK, CDR2 SYGVNS. The CDR3 DNA follows: TGTGCCAGCAGTGAATGGGTGCTAGCGGGAGGGGTCCGGGAGCTGTTTTTT. Translated, it gives CASSEWVLAGGVRELFF.

The J gene is TRBJ2-2, the V gene TRBV2; D is ambiguous. The germline gives CDR1 SNHLY, CDR2 FYNNEI. The CDR3 runs 12 residues. With 4 bases removed from V and 6 bases from J, the gap between germline ends came to 6 bases. CDR3 loop: CASSGLAGELFF. CDR3 in DNA: TGTGCCAGCAGTGGATTAGCCGGGGAGCTGTTTTTT.

The rearrangement uses TRBV7-9 and TRBJ2-7; the D gene is possibly TRBD1 (6 bases). The CDR3 totals 15 residues. Germline CDR1 SEHNR, CDR2 FQNEAQ (reference sequence). Trimming stripped 5 bases from V and 5 bases from J, with 19 bases between. For the CDR3, the DNA is TGTGCCAGCAGCATCTCATCCGGGACATATGACGAGCAGTACTTC. Its translation: CASSISSGTYDEQYF.

Comment on this clone: Compared with germline, one end of the junction differs, possibly owing to a read error. This rearrangement joins TRBV5-5 to TRBJ2-7; D is perhaps TRBD2 (6 bases). The V gene's germline CDR1 is SGHKS and CDR2 YYEKEE (reference sequence). The CDR3 covers 15 residues. The CDR3 bases are TGTGCCAGCAGTTTGGGTCGCAGGGAGGTGAGCGAGCAGTACTTC. Translated: CASSLGRREVSEQYF.

This chain uses TRBV4-1 with TRBJ2-5; maybe TRBD2 (6 bases). V shed 6 bases and J shed 1 base, with 21 bases lying between them. Looked up from germline, CDR1 is MGHRA and CDR2 is YSYEKL. The CDR3 is 17 residues long. DNA of the CDR3: TGCGCCAGCAGTCCCGCTTGGGTGGGGGGTACCCAAGAGACCCAGTACTTC. It codes for CASSPAWVGGTQETQYF.

The chain joins TRBV5-6 to TRBJ2-1; weak D call: TRBD1 (6 bases). Germline V lookup: CDR1 SGHDT, CDR2 YYEEEE. V was shortened by 5 bases and J by 7 bases, with 10 bases between the two germline ends. CDR3 length equals 12 residues. The CDR3 sequence is CASRKRGNEQFF. CDR3 nucleotides: TGTGCCAGCAGAAAGAGGGGGAATGAGCAGTTCTTC. The entire variable domain, with the rest obtained from reference TRBV5-6 and TRBJ2-1, is as follows: DAGVTQSPTHLIKTRGQQVTLRCSPKSGHDTVSWYQQALGQGPQFIFQYYEEEERQRGNFPDRFSGHQFPNYSSELNVNALLLGDSALYLCASRKRGNEQFFGPGTRLTVL.

As concerns this clone: At one end the junction does not follow the germline gene, possibly because of a read error. V and J are TRBV2 and TRBJ1-1; D is ambiguous. Germline V gene sequence: CDR1 SNHLY, CDR2 FYNNEI. This CDR3 spans 13 amino acids. The CDR3 DNA sequence: TGTGCCAGCAGTCGGGAGAGTCACACTGAAACTTTCTTT. As protein: CASSRESHTETFF.

The genes are TRBV6-1 and TRBJ1-6; 9 positions match TRBD1. The CDR3 extends over 14 amino acids. CDR1 and CDR2 from the germline V gene are MNHNS and SASEGT. V lost 7 bases, J lost 10 bases, and 8 bases stayed unmatched. The CDR3 is CASTRTGEESPLHF. The CDR3 DNA follows: TGTGCCAGCACCCGGACAGGGGAAGAATCACCCCTCCACTTT.

V usage is TRBV29-1 and J usage is TRBJ1-1; D gene unclear. This CDR3 is 14 amino acids long. Germline CDR1 is SQVTM and CDR2 is ANQGSEA. V gave up 3 bases and J gave up 4 bases, with 15 bases separating them. CDR3 nucleotides: TGCAGCGTTGAGCCGACAACCCTCGGCACTGAAGCTTTCTTT. Its protein is CSVEPTTLGTEAFF.

The rearrangement uses TRBV2 and TRBJ1-5; D is unclear. The germline gives CDR1 SNHLY, CDR2 FYNNEI. This CDR3 comprises 13 residues. Trimming shortened V by 5 bases and J by 11 bases, and 16 bases separated the two germline ends. CDR3 region: CASSRQDGQAQHF. The DNA for the CDR3 is TGTGCCAGCAGTCGCCAGGATGGCCAGGCCCAGCATTTT.

The genes are TRBV29-1 and TRBJ2-1; tentative D call: TRBD1 (6 bases). The CDR3 extends over 14 amino acids. Per the germline V gene, CDR1 is SQVTM and CDR2 is ANQGSEA. V lost 5 bases and J 1 base, leaving 12 bases between the germline ends. The CDR3 spells CSVSRGTSYNEQFF. CDR3 coding DNA: TGCAGCGTTTCCAGGGGCACTTCCTACAATGAGCAGTTCTTC.

This chain joins TRBV28 and TRBJ1-5; D gene uncertain. CDR1 is MDHEN and CDR2 is SYDVKM in the germline V gene. Trimming pared 6 bases from V and 6 bases from J, leaving 12 bases between. This CDR3 region has 13 residues. CDR3 sequence (DNA): TGTGCCAGCAGGTTAACACCCCCTCAGCCCCAGCATTTT. Translation gives CASRLTPPQPQHF.

The chain is built from TRBV6-5 and TRBJ2-7, with D perhaps TRBD2 (5 bases). This CDR3 has 15 residues. The germline V gene encodes CDR1 MNHEY and CDR2 SVGAGI. With 4 bases removed from V and 0 bases from J, the gap between germline ends came to 13 bases. The CDR3 region is CASSFLARSSYEQYF. The DNA of the CDR3 is TGTGCCAGCAGTTTCTTAGCGAGGAGCTCCTACGAGCAGTACTTC.

This chain joins TRBV7-9 and TRBJ2-1; D unclear. The V and J ends lost 5 bases and 0 bases respectively, with 11 bases between them. The CDR3 loop spans 15 amino acids. CDR1 is SEHNR, CDR2 FQNEAQ, per germline (reference sequence). Here the CDR3 DNA reads TGTGCCAGCAGCCCAAACCTACGCTCCTACAATGAGCAGTTCTTC. This translates into CASSPNLRSYNEQFF.

The V gene is TRBV7-9, the J gene TRBJ1-1, with D uncertain. The CDR3 has 14 amino acids. Germline V gene lookup returns CDR1 SEHNR and CDR2 FQNEAQ (reference sequence). The V end lost 5 bases, the J end lost 6 bases, and 16 bases lay between the germline ends. CDR3 protein: CASSTGGISSEAFF. In nucleotides, the CDR3 is TGTGCCAGCAGCACGGGCGGGATCTCCTCTGAAGCTTTCTTT.

V usage is TRBV19 and J usage is TRBJ1-2, with D possibly being TRBD1 (5 bases). The CDR3 is 13 amino acids. CDR1 and CDR2 from the germline V gene are LNHDA and SQIVND (reference sequence). Trimming removed 9 bases at V and 7 bases at J, with 18 bases between. The CDR3 loop is CASAMGGKFGYTF. As DNA, the CDR3 is TGTGCCAGCGCTATGGGGGGAAAGTTTGGCTACACCTTC.

This chain connects TRBV11-2 to TRBJ2-1; D uncertain. This CDR3 spans 12 amino acids. Germline CDR1 and CDR2: SGHAT and FQNNGV. The V end was cut by 2 bases, the J end by 6 bases, with 5 bases between. The CDR3 region has the DNA TGTGCCAGCAGCTTAATGGCCAATGAGCAGTTCTTC. Translation: CASSLMANEQFF.

The chain uses TRBV19 and TRBJ1-2, with TRBD1 as a possible D gene (6 bases). CDR1 is LNHDA, CDR2 SQIVND, per germline (reference sequence). CDR3 length: 14 residues. Trimming pared 5 bases from V and 3 bases from J, leaving 13 bases between. The CDR3 DNA reads TGTGCCAGTAGTGCGATACAGGGCTACTATGGCTACACCTTC. It is translated as CASSAIQGYYGYTF. Using reference TRBV19 and TRBJ1-2 for the parts outside the CDR3, the full variable domain is DGGITQSPKYLFRKEGQNVTLSCEQNLNHDAMYWYRQDPGQGLRLIYYSQIVNDFQKGDIAEGYSVSREKKESFPLTVTSAQKNPTAFYLCASSAIQGYYGYTFGSGTRLTVV.

The CDR3 DNA is TGTGCCAGCAGCTTGGGGGGACAGGGTCGTAGCACTGAAGCTTTCTTT. It specifies CASSLGGQGRSTEAFF. The gene calls are TRBV5-4 and TRBJ1-1, with TRBD1 matching over 9 bases. CDR1 is SGHNT, CDR2 YYREEE, per germline (reference sequence). V was pared by 0 bases and J by 4 bases, with 7 bases of the junction left unmatched. CDR3 length equals 16 residues.

The chain recombines TRBV7-9 with TRBJ1-2; 7 bases agree with TRBD1. The V gene end was trimmed by 1 base and the J gene end by 8 bases; junction bases not matched to a gene: 7. Germline CDR1 and CDR2: SEHNR and FQNEAQ (reference sequence). The CDR3 is made up of 14 amino acids. The CDR3 DNA is TGTGCCAGCAGCTTAGGACAGGGCGAACGAGGCTACACCTTC. This translates into CASSLGQGERGYTF.

This rearrangement joins TRBV9 to TRBJ2-7; 8 positions match TRBD2. The CDR3 extends over 13 amino acids. The junction had 3 bases not matched to a gene; V was cut back by 0 bases and J by 7 bases. In germline, CDR1 is SGDLS, CDR2 YYNGEE. The CDR3 DNA reads TGTGCCAGCAGCGTAGGGCTAGCGGGTGAGCAGTACTTC. Translation: CASSVGLAGEQYF.

The chain links TRBV5-8 to TRBJ1-1; D remains ambiguous. CDR3 size: 13 residues. Trimming shortened V by 6 bases and J by 5 bases, and 14 bases separated the two germline ends. The germline CDR1 and CDR2 sequences are SGHTS and YDEGEE. In nucleotides, the CDR3 is TGTGCCAGCACCCAGTGGAGGGAGACTGAAGCTTTCTTT. This translates into CASTQWRETEAFF.

The V call is TRBV19, the J call TRBJ1-5; 9 nucleotides align to TRBD1. CDR1 and CDR2 from the germline V gene are LNHDA and SQIVND (reference sequence). With 3 bases clipped from V and 6 bases from J, the junction kept 12 bases outside the gene matches. This CDR3 has 17 amino acids. The CDR3 nucleotides are TGTGCCAGTAGTATGGGACAGGGTAAGTACGGCAGTCAGCCCCAGCATTTT. This gives the protein CASSMGQGKYGSQPQHF.